The sequence of this TCR beta chain was determined in a study of T cell clones after liver transplantation. Across the whole study: Samples came from ITN030ST, which attempted immunosuppression withdrawal within 2 years of liver transplantation. Post-transplant blood was tracked for graft-donor-reactive T cell clones identified in a pre-transplant mixed lymphocyte reaction. Draws occurred before transplant, before withdrawal, and after complete or failed withdrawal.

Sequencing used immunoSEQ multiplex PCR; TCRdb keeps in-frame clones, though not all of them. The table includes 45,000 to 60,000 clones, less than 85% detected once. V shed 4 bases and J shed 3 bases, with 14 bases lying between them. Germline V gene sequence: CDR1 LGHNA, CDR2 YNFKEQ. This CDR3 is 15 amino acids long. The clonotype comes from a human donor who received a liver transplant. V and J are TRBV4-2 and TRBJ2-3, with TRBD2 as a possible D gene (5 bases). Specimen: CD4+ T cells from blood, collected before liver transplant. The CDR3 is CASSPGLGRTDTQYF. The CDR3 DNA sequence: TGTGCCAGCAGCCCGGGGTTAGGTAGGACAGATACGCAGTATTTT.